These 15 T cell receptor beta chains came from one sample sequenced in a study of identical twins. TCRdb used MiXCR to reprocess the 5' RACE reads, holding one entry per CDR3 protein. The top ten clones hold about 0.53% of a sample with approximately 470,000 distinct CDR3 sequences, approximately 15% of them seen once. Separately, the same data were catalogued under a study of yellow fever vaccine responses in identical twins.

The sample taken for sequencing was CD4+ T cells sorted from blood. The receptor set was obtained from a woman aged 18-29 years in good health.

This chain uses TRBV5-1 with TRBJ2-5, with D perhaps TRBD2 (6 bases). The CDR3 is made up of 17 amino acids. Germline CDR1 and CDR2: SGHRS and YFSETQ. The V and J ends lost 3 bases and 1 base respectively, with 19 bases between them. CDR3 protein: CASSYYPGLPSQETQYF. The CDR3 DNA reads TGCGCCAGCAGCTACTACCCGGGACTTCCCTCCCAAGAGACCCAGTACTTC.

The genes are TRBV11-1 and TRBJ2-1; D is undetermined. The CDR3 is 14 residues long. Germline CDR1 reads SGHAT; CDR2 reads FQDESV (reference sequence). Trimming removed 1 base from V and 4 bases from J, with 8 bases in between. CDR3 in DNA: TGTGCCAGCAGCTTAGAAGCAACATACAATGAGCAGTTCTTC. Translation gives CASSLEATYNEQFF.

This clonotype was observed at least ten times. The chain recombines TRBV5-1 with TRBJ2-3; D is unresolved. V was shortened by 1 base and J by 0 bases, with 6 bases between the two germline ends. CDR1 and CDR2 (germline): SGHRS, YFSETQ. The CDR3 is made up of 14 amino acids. The CDR3 is CASSLLGSTDTQYF. The DNA of the CDR3 is TGCGCCAGCAGCTTGCTTGGTAGCACAGATACGCAGTATTTT.

This clonotype was detected a few times. V and J are TRBV10-1 and TRBJ2-5; D may be TRBD2 (5 bases). This CDR3 contains 12 residues. Germline values: CDR1 WNHNN, CDR2 SYGVQD (reference sequence). Trimming took off 8 bases at V and 0 bases at J, with 7 bases between the two ends. The DNA of the CDR3 is TGCGCCAGCGCGCGGGACCAAGAGACCCAGTACTTC. Translating it yields CASARDQETQYF.

This clonotype was recorded a few times. The J gene is TRBJ2-1, the V gene TRBV29-1; 11 bases match TRBD2. V trimming: 5 bases; J trimming: 6 bases; junction bases outside the gene matches: 9. This CDR3 has 15 amino acids. Germline CDR1 is SQVTM and CDR2 is ANQGSEA. The CDR3 nucleotides read TGCAGCGTTCGCGGACTAGCGGGTACGGTCAATGAGCAGTTCTTC. Translating it yields CSVRGLAGTVNEQFF.

This clonotype was seen a few times. This chain uses TRBV29-1 with TRBJ2-2, with D hard to call. Germline V gene data show CDR1 as SQVTM and CDR2 as ANQGSEA. Trimming took 4 bases from V and 6 from J, leaving 9 bases between them. The CDR3 contains 12 residues. In nucleotides, the CDR3 is TGCAGCGTTGCGAAAGTAGCCGGGGAGCTGTTTTTT. It specifies CSVAKVAGELFF.

This clonotype was recorded many times. V and J are TRBV5-1 and TRBJ2-7, with unresolved D. The V and J ends lost 7 bases and 4 bases respectively, with 9 bases between them. CDR1 and CDR2 from the germline V gene are SGHRS and YFSETQ. The CDR3 covers 11 residues. This CDR3 is CASRIGYEQYF. As DNA, the CDR3 is TGCGCCAGCCGGATAGGGTACGAGCAGTACTTC.

The CDR3 reads CASSQGDLAGDSTDTQYF. CDR3 DNA: TGTGCCAGCAGCCAAGGAGATCTAGCGGGGGATAGCACAGATACGCAGTATTTT. The chain links TRBV4-2 to TRBJ2-3; 10 bases fit TRBD2. CDR1 LGHNA and CDR2 YNFKEQ come from the germline V gene. V trimming: 1 base; J trimming: 0 bases; junction bases outside the gene matches: 7. There are 18 residues in the CDR3.

Only a few counts were recorded for this clonotype. V usage is TRBV5-1 and J usage is TRBJ2-4; TRBD2 agrees at 9 bases. Looked up from germline, CDR1 is SGHRS and CDR2 is YFSETQ. The CDR3 is made up of 16 amino acids. V dropped 7 bases and J dropped 5; count of bases not matched to a gene: 13. The CDR3 bases are TGCGCCAGCGGGCCGGGACTAGCACAAGAACAAAACATTCAGTACTTC. Its protein product is CASGPGLAQEQNIQYF. Using reference TRBV5-1 and TRBJ2-4 for the parts outside the CDR3, the full variable domain is KAGVTQTPRYLIKTRGQQVTLSCSPISGHRSVSWYQQTPGQGLQFLFEYFSETQRNKGNFPGRFSGRQFSNSRSEMNVSTLELGDSALYLCASGPGLAQEQNIQYFGAGTRLSVL.

V usage is TRBV5-5 and J usage is TRBJ2-2, with D perhaps matching TRBD1 or TRBD2 (5 bases each). Trimming shortened V by 3 bases and J by 6 bases, and 21 bases separated the two germline ends. Per the germline V gene, CDR1 is SGHKS and CDR2 is YYEKEE (reference sequence). The CDR3 spans 17 residues. CDR3 in DNA: TGTGCCAGCAGCTCACCCCCGGGACCGGCTCTTTCCGGGGAGCTGTTTTTT. This codes for CASSSPPGPALSGELFF.

This clonotype was detected many times. V gene TRBV10-3 combines with J gene TRBJ1-4, with a weak D call TRBD1 (5 bases). CDR1 ENHRY and CDR2 SYGVKD come from the germline V gene. The length of the CDR3 is 13 residues. Trimming removed 7 bases at V and 2 bases at J, with 8 bases between. CDR3 sequence (DNA): TGTGCCATCAAGGCAGGGACTAATGAAAAACTGTTTTTT. Its protein is CAIKAGTNEKLFF.

Ten or more counts support this clonotype. V gene TRBV10-3 combines with J gene TRBJ2-3, with 7 bases aligning to TRBD2. The CDR3 is made up of 14 amino acids. The J segment lost 2 bases and the V segment lost 10 bases, leaving 9 bases of the junction unmatched. In germline, CDR1 is ENHRY, CDR2 SYGVKD. The CDR3 is CATSLSGNTDTQYF. The DNA for the CDR3 is TGTGCCACCAGCCTCAGCGGGAACACAGATACGCAGTATTTT.

This clonotype appeared a few times. The genes are TRBV11-1 and TRBJ2-7; 7 bases fit TRBD1. This CDR3 has 18 residues. J gave up 3 bases and V 2 bases, and 16 bases lay outside the gene matches. The V gene's germline CDR1 is SGHAT and CDR2 FQDESV (reference sequence). The DNA for the CDR3 is TGTGCCAGCAGCTTACGGTTGAGGCCGGGAACAGGGGACTACGAGCAGTACTTC. Translation: CASSLRLRPGTGDYEQYF. The entire variable domain, with the rest obtained from reference TRBV11-1 and TRBJ2-7, is as follows: EAEVAQSPRYKITEKSQAVAFWCDPISGHATLYWYRQILGQGPELLVQFQDESVVDDSQLPKDRFSAERLKGVDSTLKIQPAELGDSAMYLCASSLRLRPGTGDYEQYFGPGTRLTVT.

This clonotype was detected only a few times. The gene calls are TRBV7-9 and TRBJ1-1; 10 nucleotides line up with TRBD1. The CDR3 loop spans 15 amino acids. CDR1 is SEHNR, CDR2 FQNEAQ, per germline (reference sequence). Trimming at V came to 5 bases and at J to 5 bases, leaving 8 bases not matched to a gene. In DNA form, the CDR3 reads TGTGCCAGCAGCGAACCGGGACAGGGGAAGACTGAAGCTTTCTTT. Its protein product is CASSEPGQGKTEAFF. The complete variable domain, with remaining parts taken from reference TRBV7-9 and TRBJ1-1, reads DTGVSQNPRHKITKRGQNVTFRCDPISEHNRLYWYRQTLGQGPEFLTYFQNEAQLEKSRLLSDRFSAERPKGSFSTLEIQRTEQGDSAMYLCASSEPGQGKTEAFFGQGTRLTVV.

This clonotype was counted between two and nine times. The chain employs TRBV9 and TRBJ2-7; 9 nucleotides match TRBD2. V gave up 2 bases and J gave up 2 bases; unmatched junction bases: 5. Germline V gives CDR1 SGDLS, CDR2 YYNGEE. The CDR3 length is 15 residues. The CDR3 DNA reads as TGTGCCAGCAGCGTCTTAGCGGGGGAGACCTACGAGCAGTACTTC. The encoded protein is CASSVLAGETYEQYF.